This T cell receptor (beta chain) came from a study of cytomegalovirus exposure and HLA in healthy donors. Study in general: Roughly 85 million unique TCRs from HLA-typed donors made up an early data release. Assignment to the Caucasian-associated ancestry cluster applied to 81% of the approximately 360 genotyped donors.

PCR primers comprised 60 Vbeta and 13 Jbeta primers. Measured with immunoSEQ multiplex PCR; TCRdb has only the in-frame clones, and not every one. The sample lists 170,000 or so clones; approximately 80% were seen once. Study outcomes and limitations: In a later analysis, specific HLA alleles were associated with more than 15,000 TCR beta sequences at a 0.05 false discovery rate. The availability of immune exposure information extended only to CMV serostatus.

This clone was counted a single time. Its antigen is not known. The receptor's source is a man in his fifties or sixties in good health and CMV-seronegative. The material sequenced was PBMCs.

Here the CDR3 reads CASSASSGNTIYF. CDR3 nucleotide sequence: TGTGCCAGCAGCGCGAGCTCTGGAAACACCATATATTTT. V gene TRBV9 combines with J gene TRBJ1-3; D not resolved. The CDR3 consists of 13 residues. With 3 bases removed from V and 0 bases from J, the gap between germline ends came to 4 bases. Germline assignment: CDR1 SGDLS and CDR2 YYNGEE. Based on the CDR3 plus reference TRBV9 and TRBJ1-3, the full variable domain is DSGVTQTPKHLITATGQRVTLRCSPRSGDLSVYWYQQSLDQGLQFLIQYYNGEERAKGNILERFSAQQFPDLHSELNLSSLELGDSALYFCASSASSGNTIYFGEGSWLTVV.